The 16 T cell receptor beta chains in this list originate from one sample, sequenced in a study of shared clonotypes between healthy human individuals. The table came from immunoSEQ multiplex PCR; TCRdb's copy has only in-frame clones and leaves some out. The table lists 2 million to 2.5 million clones, roughly 92% of them singletons. The sequencing input was naive CD4+ T cells from PBMCs. Noted subset: CD45RA+ positively selected. All receptors derive from a man between 18 and 35 years old in good health. Some clones in this sample may be carry-over from other donors' samples.

The chain couples TRBV10-3 to TRBJ1-2; 7 nucleotides align to TRBD1. Germline V gene data show CDR1 as ENHRY and CDR2 as SYGVKD. With V trimmed by 2 bases and J by 3 bases, 3 bases remained unmatched. The CDR3 contains 14 residues. DNA for the CDR3: TGTGCCATCAGTGAGGACAGGGCTTACTATGGCTACACCTTC. This gives the protein CAISEDRAYYGYTF.

The J gene is TRBJ2-2, the V gene TRBV27; the D gene is possibly TRBD1 (6 bases). Looked up from germline, CDR1 is MNHEY and CDR2 is SMNVEV (reference sequence). The CDR3 is 15 amino acids. Trimming shortened V by 3 bases and J by 5 bases, and 13 bases separated the two germline ends. CDR3 sequence: CASSLTGWSTGELFF. CDR3 in DNA: TGTGCCAGCAGTTTGACAGGTTGGAGTACCGGGGAGCTGTTTTTT.

As to this clone: At the DNA level, this CDR3 is encoded by other sequences in the same sample as well. The chain uses TRBV5-1 and TRBJ2-3, with D perhaps given as TRBD1 or TRBD2 (5 bases each). This CDR3 contains 15 residues. Trimming cost V 0 bases and J 1 base, with 9 bases left between them. Germline V lookup: CDR1 SGHRS, CDR2 YFSETQ. Here the CDR3 reads CASSLVGVGTDTQYF. CDR3 DNA sequence: TGCGCCAGCAGCTTGGTGGGGGTGGGCACAGATACGCAGTATTTT.

This chain uses TRBV27 with TRBJ2-1; 10 bases match TRBD2. The germline V gene has CDR1 MNHEY and CDR2 SMNVEV (reference sequence). V lost 6 bases to trimming and J lost 6 bases; unmatched junction nucleotides: 5. The CDR3 covers 14 residues. In DNA, the CDR3 is TGTGCCAGCAGGGTTAGCGGGAGGCCCAATGAGCAGTTCTTC. Translation: CASRVSGRPNEQFF.

The genes are TRBV7-3 and TRBJ1-1; TRBD1 might be the D (5 bases). Germline-derived CDR1 and CDR2 are SGHTA and FQGTGA. This CDR3 has 15 residues. Trimming shortened V by 4 bases and J by 4 bases, and 16 bases separated the two germline ends. The CDR3, as DNA: TGTGCCAGCAGCTCCCAGGGACGGCAGACCACTGAAGCTTTCTTT. Translated: CASSSQGRQTTEAFF.

The chain couples TRBV28 to TRBJ2-1; 8 bases line up with TRBD1. V lost 6 bases to trimming and J lost 0 bases; unmatched junction nucleotides: 4. CDR3 length: 15 residues. The V gene's germline CDR1 is MDHEN and CDR2 SYDVKM. CDR3 nucleotides: TGTGCCAGCAGACAAGGGACAGGCTCCTACAATGAGCAGTTCTTC. Its translation is CASRQGTGSYNEQFF.

The chain recombines TRBV11-2 with TRBJ2-4; a possible D gene is TRBD1 (6 bases). V was cut by 5 bases and J by 2 bases, with 22 bases left in between. CDR1 and CDR2 (germline): SGHAT, FQNNGV. CDR3 length: 18 residues. CDR3 coding DNA: TGTGCCAGCAGCCCCACCCCGGACAGTTCAGTTTCCAAAAACATTCAGTACTTC. It is translated as CASSPTPDSSVSKNIQYF.

This clone has only a few counts. V usage is TRBV15 and J usage is TRBJ1-1; 8 bases align to TRBD1. CDR1 and CDR2 (germline): LNHNV, YYDKDF (reference sequence). This CDR3 comprises 16 residues. V lost 3 bases and J lost 3; bases outside the gene matches: 9. CDR3 bases: TGTGCCACCAGCAGTGGACAGGGACGGGCTTACACTGAAGCTTTCTTT. Translating it yields CATSSGQGRAYTEAFF.

This clone was recorded once. V usage is TRBV27 and J usage is TRBJ1-5, with D perhaps matching TRBD1 (6 bases). The CDR3 spans 16 residues. V was clipped by 0 bases and J by 10 bases, with 19 bases between them. Germline V gene sequence: CDR1 MNHEY, CDR2 SMNVEV (reference sequence). CDR3 residues: CASSLSFGSGEFPQHF. CDR3 in DNA: TGTGCCAGCAGTTTATCTTTTGGATCAGGGGAATTTCCCCAGCATTTT.

The V call is TRBV7-2, the J call TRBJ1-6; D is unclear. Germline CDR1 is SGHTA and CDR2 is FQGNSA. V shed 2 bases and J shed 7 bases, with 15 bases lying between them. The CDR3 is 16 amino acids. The CDR3 loop reads CASSLLGSKENSPLHF. As DNA, the CDR3 is TGTGCCAGCAGCTTACTGGGGTCAAAAGAGAATTCACCCCTCCACTTT.

Remarks on this clone: This sample also contains other DNA sequences that code for the same CDR3. The chain recombines TRBV6-5 with TRBJ2-3; D is unclear. V was pared by 2 bases and J by 0 bases, with 9 bases between. Germline CDR1 and CDR2: MNHEY and SVGAGI. CDR3 size: 15 residues. The CDR3 is CASSYTGLSTDTQYF. The CDR3 coding sequence is TGTGCCAGCAGTTACACGGGCCTGAGCACAGATACGCAGTATTTT.

This clone showed up just a few times. The chain links TRBV5-6 to TRBJ2-2; D not certain. CDR3 length: 16 amino acids. CDR1 and CDR2 (germline): SGHDT, YYEEEE. V shed 0 bases and J shed 2 bases, with 11 bases lying between them. The CDR3 DNA sequence: TGTGCCAGCAGCTTGGAGACGGGTTCCAACACCGGGGAGCTGTTTTTT. Encoded protein: CASSLETGSNTGELFF. The whole variable domain, remainder taken from reference TRBV5-6 and TRBJ2-2, is DAGVTQSPTHLIKTRGQQVTLRCSPKSGHDTVSWYQQALGQGPQFIFQYYEEEERQRGNFPDRFSGHQFPNYSSELNVNALLLGDSALYLCASSLETGSNTGELFFGEGSRLTVL.

The rearrangement uses TRBV6-6 and TRBJ2-3; D is possibly TRBD1 (5 bases). Germline lookup yields CDR1 MNHNY and CDR2 SVGAGI (reference sequence). Trimming cost V 7 bases and J 2 bases, with 13 bases left between them. The CDR3 has 14 residues. The CDR3: CASKVAGNTDTQYF. In DNA, the CDR3 is TGTGCCAGCAAGGTGGCAGGGAACACAGATACGCAGTATTTT.

Remarks on this clone: Distinct nucleotide sequences in the sample also encode this CDR3. The chain has TRBV10-3 and TRBJ2-3; 7 bases fit TRBD2. The ends lost 3 bases at V and 2 bases at J; junction bases unmatched: 5. Germline-derived CDR1 and CDR2 are ENHRY and SYGVKD. The CDR3 extends over 15 amino acids. CDR3 residues: CAISDRGRATDTQYF. CDR3 bases: TGTGCCATCAGTGATCGGGGGAGGGCCACAGATACGCAGTATTTT.

The chain is built from TRBV6-5 and TRBJ2-7; maybe TRBD2 (6 bases). V lost 7 bases and J lost 8, with 21 bases in between. This CDR3 is built from 14 residues. Germline lookup yields CDR1 MNHEY and CDR2 SVGAGI. Written as DNA, the CDR3 is TGTGCCAGCACCCCCGGGGGAAAATATACGCAGCAGTACTTC. The encoded protein is CASTPGGKYTQQYF.

The chain is built from TRBV7-9 and TRBJ1-1, with no clear D. Germline V gene lookup returns CDR1 SEHNR and CDR2 FQNEAQ (reference sequence). The ends were cut back, 5 bases at V and 2 bases at J, with 15 bases in the middle. The CDR3 length is 15 residues. The CDR3 region is CASSPPLDGNTEAFF. CDR3 in DNA: TGTGCCAGCAGCCCCCCCCTCGACGGTAACACTGAAGCTTTCTTT.